The next 32 T cell receptor beta chains were all read from a single sample in a study of blood T cell repertoires in COVID-19. Profiling relied on immunoSEQ multiplex PCR, and the TCRdb table lists in-frame clones only, not all of them. The table lists 200,000 to 300,000 clones, about 89% of them singletons. The sequencing input was PBMCs or T cells enriched from blood (not recorded which). These TCRs come from a young woman who had recovered from COVID-19.

J is TRBJ1-1 and V is TRBV19; D might be TRBD1 (5 bases). Germline V gene lookup returns CDR1 LNHDA and CDR2 SQIVND (reference sequence). This CDR3 has 14 residues. The V and J ends lost 6 bases and 1 base respectively, with 12 bases between them. The CDR3 coding sequence is TGTGCCAGTAGCAAAACCGACAGGAACACTGAAGCTTTCTTT. Protein sequence: CASSKTDRNTEAFF.

The J gene is TRBJ2-5, the V gene TRBV2; tentatively, D is TRBD1 (7 bases). CDR3 length: 14 amino acids. The germline V gene encodes CDR1 SNHLY and CDR2 FYNNEI. Deletions cut 1 base from V and 3 bases from J, with 9 bases between. The CDR3 region has the DNA TGTGCCAGCAGTGAAGGCAGGGGGGAAGAGACCCAGTACTTC. Protein product: CASSEGRGEETQYF.

This chain joins TRBV28 and TRBJ2-1; 10 bases agree with TRBD2. This CDR3 is built from 15 residues. J was trimmed by 3 bases and V by 5 bases; bases with no gene match: 4. Looked up from germline, CDR1 is MDHEN and CDR2 is SYDVKM. The CDR3 DNA sequence: TGTGCCAGCAGTCCAGCGGGAGGGCACTACAATGAGCAGTTCTTC. This codes for CASSPAGGHYNEQFF.

This clone was seen just once. The V and J genes are TRBV15 and TRBJ1-3, with 8 bases that match TRBD1. The CDR3 spans 16 residues. The germline gives CDR1 LNHNV, CDR2 YYDKDF (reference sequence). V lost 3 bases and J lost 3; bases outside the gene matches: 7. The CDR3 DNA sequence: TGTGCCACCAGCAGGACAGGGGACCGATTTGGAAACACCATATATTTT. Translated, it gives CATSRTGDRFGNTIYF.

The chain is built from TRBV30 and TRBJ2-5; 11 bases line up with TRBD1. CDR1 GTSNPN and CDR2 SVGIG come from the germline V gene (reference sequence). This CDR3 region has 15 residues. With 2 bases clipped from V and 5 bases from J, the junction kept 7 bases outside the gene matches. CDR3 nucleotide sequence: TGTGCCTGGAGTTTTGGACAGGGGGCCGGGGAGACCCAGTACTTC. Its translation is CAWSFGQGAGETQYF. Full variable domain (rest looked up from reference TRBV30 and TRBJ2-5): SQTIHQWPATLVQPVGSPLSLECTVEGTSNPNLYWYRQAAGRGLQLLFYSVGIGQISSEVPQNLSASRPQDRQFILSSKKLLLSDSGFYLCAWSFGQGAGETQYFGPGTRLLVL.

V is TRBV6-2 or TRBV6-3 and J is TRBJ1-5; no clear D gene. This CDR3 contains 15 residues. Trimming took 3 bases from V and 1 from J, leaving 10 bases between them. Germline V gives CDR1 MNHEY, CDR2 SVGEGT. The chain's CDR3 is CASSYWGGSNQPQHF. CDR3 sequence (DNA): TGTGCCAGCAGTTATTGGGGAGGGAGCAATCAGCCCCAGCATTTT.

This clone has only a few counts. J is TRBJ2-1 and V is TRBV9, with D maybe TRBD2 (5 bases). The CDR3 spans 15 residues. Trimming left V 1 base short and J 1 base short, with 9 bases between. Germline CDR1 is SGDLS and CDR2 is YYNGEE. The CDR3 nucleotides read TGTGCCAGCAGCGTAAACGGGATGTCCTACAATGAGCAGTTCTTC. Translation: CASSVNGMSYNEQFF.

This clone was recorded a few times. The chain couples TRBV5-6 to TRBJ2-5; the D is unclear. Trimming stripped 4 bases from V and 1 base from J, with 8 bases between. This CDR3 comprises 13 residues. Germline lookup yields CDR1 SGHDT and CDR2 YYEEEE. The CDR3 DNA is TGTGCCAGCAGCCTGGATCTCCAAGAGACCCAGTACTTC. Protein sequence: CASSLDLQETQYF.

The table lists this clone with a count of one. V is TRBV5-1 and J is TRBJ2-3, with TRBD1 matching over 10 bases. The CDR3 sequence is 16 residues long. The trim removed 0 bases at V and 4 bases at J, leaving 5 bases unmatched. Germline V gives CDR1 SGHRS, CDR2 YFSETQ. This CDR3 reads CASSLVGTGDPDTQYF. CDR3 bases: TGCGCCAGCAGCTTGGTAGGGACAGGGGATCCAGATACGCAGTATTTT.

This chain joins TRBV9 and TRBJ2-7; D perhaps matches TRBD2 (5 bases). V was shortened by 0 bases and J by 3 bases, with 10 bases between the two germline ends. The germline V gene encodes CDR1 SGDLS and CDR2 YYNGEE. The CDR3 runs 14 residues. The CDR3: CASSVAQRDYEQYF. The CDR3 coding sequence is TGTGCCAGCAGCGTAGCTCAGAGGGACTACGAGCAGTACTTC. Drawing the rest from reference TRBV9 and TRBJ2-7, the complete variable domain is DSGVTQTPKHLITATGQRVTLRCSPRSGDLSVYWYQQSLDQGLQFLIQYYNGEERAKGNILERFSAQQFPDLHSELNLSSLELGDSALYFCASSVAQRDYEQYFGPGTRLTVT.

The CDR3 region has the DNA TGCGCCAGCAGTGAGTCAACGCGGGTGGGGAATGAGCAGTTCTTC. It yields the protein CASSESTRVGNEQFF. The chain carries TRBV10-1 and TRBJ2-1, with D tentatively TRBD2 (5 bases). Trimming removed 0 bases at V and 7 bases at J, with 13 bases between. This CDR3 comprises 15 residues. Germline V lookup: CDR1 WNHNN, CDR2 SYGVQD (reference sequence).

This chain links TRBV7-8 with TRBJ2-1, with D maybe TRBD2 (6 bases). V lost 5 bases and J lost 12, with 11 bases in between. In germline, CDR1 is SGHVS, CDR2 FQNEAQ. This CDR3 contains 11 residues. The CDR3 sequence: CASSPGGRQFF. CDR3 nucleotides: TGTGCCAGCAGCCCCGGGGGACGGCAGTTCTTC.

The V and J genes are TRBV28 and TRBJ1-1; 7 nucleotides match TRBD1. Unmatched junction bases numbered 11, after V lost 5 bases and J lost 5 bases. Germline V CDR1 and CDR2: MDHEN, SYDVKM. CDR3 length: 15 amino acids. The CDR3 nucleotides read TGTGCCAGCAGTCCCCCTGGGACAGTCGGGACTGAAGCTTTCTTT. It encodes CASSPPGTVGTEAFF.

This clone was counted between two and nine times. The chain uses TRBV2 and TRBJ2-7; 11 bases map to TRBD1. The junction had 8 bases not matched to a gene; V was cut back by 7 bases and J by 0 bases. The CDR3 runs to 16 residues. The germline V gene has CDR1 SNHLY and CDR2 FYNNEI. CDR3 DNA: TGTGCCAGCACCCTAATTGGGACAGGGGGCTCCTACGAGCAGTACTTC. Translation: CASTLIGTGGSYEQYF.

The V call is TRBV6-6, the J call TRBJ2-1; 9 bases map to TRBD1. The CDR3 length is 13 residues. With V trimmed by 5 bases and J by 10 bases, 6 bases remained unmatched. Germline V gene sequence: CDR1 MNHNY, CDR2 SVGAGI (reference sequence). CDR3 coding DNA: TGTGCCAGCAGTCGGGACAGGGCTTGGGAGCAGTTCTTC. Its translation is CASSRDRAWEQFF.

This clone was seen just once. Relative to the germline gene, one junction end is altered; a read error may explain this. The chain links TRBV19 to TRBJ2-4; 8 bases align to TRBD2. In germline, CDR1 is LNHDA, CDR2 SQIVND (reference sequence). The CDR3 spans 12 residues. CDR3 sequence reads: CASSIGGLEVIF. CDR3 nucleotide sequence: TGTGCCAGTAGTATTGGGGGACTAGAAGTTATCTTC.

J is TRBJ1-3 and V is TRBV11-2, with D possibly TRBD1 on 5 matching bases. CDR3 length: 16 residues. Germline CDR1 SGHAT, CDR2 FQNNGV. V lost 0 bases and J 0 bases, leaving 9 bases between the germline ends. The CDR3 sequence: CASSLEAGNSGNTIYF. The CDR3 DNA follows: TGTGCCAGCAGCTTAGAGGCAGGGAACTCTGGAAACACCATATATTTT.

This chain connects TRBV7-9 to TRBJ2-3, with D possibly TRBD2 on 5 matching bases. CDR3 size: 15 residues. Germline-derived CDR1 and CDR2 are SEHNR and FQNEAQ (reference sequence). The ends were cut back, 0 bases at V and 2 bases at J, with 9 bases in the middle. The CDR3 sequence is CASSLATGNTDTQYF. CDR3 sequence (DNA): TGTGCCAGCAGCTTAGCTACGGGAAACACAGATACGCAGTATTTT.

The gene calls are TRBV18 and TRBJ2-3; 8 nucleotides line up with TRBD1. From germline, CDR1 is KGHSH and CDR2 LQKENI. The J segment lost 2 bases and the V segment lost 8 bases, leaving 9 bases of the junction unmatched. The CDR3 has 15 amino acids. CDR3 sequence (DNA): TGTGCCAGCCGGACAGGGACCACTTCCACAGATACGCAGTATTTT. It specifies CASRTGTTSTDTQYF.

The chain has TRBV11-2 and TRBJ2-1; 8 bases fit TRBD2. The germline CDR1 and CDR2 sequences are SGHAT and FQNNGV. The CDR3 is made up of 13 amino acids. For the CDR3, the DNA is TGTGCGACCGGGAGGGGGTCCTACAATGAGCAGTTCTTC. Protein sequence: CATGRGSYNEQFF.

This chain uses TRBV11-2 with TRBJ2-1, with D possibly TRBD1 on 5 matching bases. Germline V CDR1 and CDR2: SGHAT, FQNNGV. The CDR3 runs 14 residues. V was clipped by 1 base and J by 2 bases, with 6 bases between them. CDR3 residues: CASSLGGTYNEQFF. The DNA for the CDR3 is TGTGCCAGCAGCTTAGGGGGCACCTACAATGAGCAGTTCTTC.

Details on this clone: The junction departs from the called germline gene at one end, perhaps through a read error. The chain links TRBV2 to TRBJ2-3, with 10 bases fitting TRBD1. Per the germline V gene, CDR1 is SNHLY and CDR2 is FYNNEI. The CDR3 covers 15 residues. The CDR3 spells CARRGGTGGTDTQYF. CDR3 nucleotide sequence: TGTGCCCGCAGGGGGGGGACAGGGGGCACAGATACGCAGTATTTT.

The chain employs TRBV7-2 and TRBJ1-5, with D hard to call. The CDR3 is 16 amino acids. V gave up 4 bases and J gave up 7 bases, with 20 bases separating them. Per the germline V gene, CDR1 is SGHTA and CDR2 is FQGNSA. CDR3 protein: CASSSHGVGREQPQHF. CDR3 sequence (DNA): TGTGCCAGCAGCTCCCACGGGGTGGGGAGGGAACAGCCCCAGCATTTT. Together with reference TRBV7-2 and TRBJ1-5, the CDR3 gives the full variable domain: GAGVSQSPSNKVTEKGKDVELRCDPISGHTALYWYRQSLGQGLEFLIYFQGNSAPDKSGLPSDRFSAERTGGSVSTLTIQRTQQEDSAVYLCASSSHGVGREQPQHFGDGTRLSIL.

V gene TRBV4-1 combines with J gene TRBJ2-4, with 8 positions matching TRBD1. Germline values: CDR1 MGHRA, CDR2 YSYEKL. The junction had 11 bases not matched to a gene; V was cut back by 0 bases and J by 1 base. CDR3 length: 19 amino acids. CDR3 protein: CASSQDPAKQGVAKNIQYF. DNA for the CDR3: TGCGCCAGCAGCCAAGATCCGGCTAAACAGGGGGTGGCCAAAAACATTCAGTACTTC.

The rearrangement links TRBV7-2 to TRBJ2-3; possibly TRBD1 for D (7 bases). Trimming left V 3 bases short and J 8 bases short, with 18 bases between. Germline CDR1 SGHTA, CDR2 FQGNSA. This CDR3 spans 15 amino acids. CDR3 DNA sequence: TGTGCCAGCAGCTTGGACTCTTCCAGGGGGGCTACGCAGTATTTT. Its translation is CASSLDSSRGATQYF.

The rearrangement uses TRBV3-1 (or the pseudogene TRBV3-2) and TRBJ2-7; TRBD1 aligns across 8 bases. Unmatched junction bases numbered 16, after V lost 0 bases and J lost 3 bases. The germline V gene encodes CDR1 LGHDT and CDR2 YNNKEL (reference sequence). This CDR3 has 19 residues. This CDR3 is CASSQDSPGTGTGGYEQYF. The CDR3 DNA is TGTGCCAGCAGCCAAGATAGTCCGGGTACCGGGACAGGAGGCTACGAGCAGTACTTC.

The rearrangement joins TRBV7-9 to TRBJ1-1; 9 nucleotides match TRBD1. Germline CDR1 SEHNR, CDR2 FQNEAQ (reference sequence). J gave up 3 bases and V 5 bases, and 1 base lay outside the gene matches. The CDR3 runs 13 residues. CDR3 sequence reads: CASSTGGHTEAFF. The CDR3 nucleotides are TGTGCCAGCAGCACAGGGGGCCACACTGAAGCTTTCTTT.

The genes are TRBV19 and TRBJ2-6, with D possibly matching TRBD1 (6 bases). This CDR3 contains 15 residues. Germline-derived CDR1 and CDR2 are LNHDA and SQIVND (reference sequence). The V end lost 6 bases, the J end lost 0 bases, and 9 bases lay between the germline ends. In DNA form, the CDR3 reads TGTGCCAGTAGCCCCAGGGGCTCTGGGGCCAACGTCCTGACTTTC. It is translated as CASSPRGSGANVLTF.

This clone turned up a few times. The J gene is TRBJ1-5, the V gene TRBV5-4; 11 bases map to TRBD1. Germline values: CDR1 SGHNT, CDR2 YYREEE (reference sequence). The CDR3 spans 18 residues. The trim removed 5 bases at V and 1 base at J, leaving 11 bases unmatched. CDR3 amino acids: CASRYIGQGALSNQPQHF. CDR3 DNA: TGTGCCAGCAGGTATATAGGACAGGGGGCTTTGAGCAATCAGCCCCAGCATTTT.

This clone was seen many times. J is TRBJ2-2 and V is TRBV7-7; TRBD2 matches at 7 bases. The CDR3 totals 15 residues. Trimming removed 5 bases from V and 3 bases from J; junction bases left unmatched: 6. In germline, CDR1 is SSHAT, CDR2 FNYEAQ (reference sequence). Here the CDR3 DNA reads TGTGCCAGCAGCAAGCAGGGAGGGGACACCGGGGAGCTGTTTTTT. It translates to CASSKQGGDTGELFF.

The chain joins TRBV3-1 (or the pseudogene TRBV3-2) to TRBJ1-2, with 7 bases aligning to TRBD1. Germline V gene data show CDR1 as LGHDT and CDR2 as YNNKEL (reference sequence). This CDR3 region has 15 residues. V lost 2 bases, J lost 7 bases, and 10 bases stayed unmatched. CDR3 sequence: CASSQRETGRVGYTF. The CDR3 region has the DNA TGTGCCAGCAGCCAACGAGAGACAGGGCGGGTTGGCTACACCTTC.

This sequence joins TRBV4-3 and TRBJ2-7; D possibly corresponds to TRBD2 (6 bases). Trimming cost V 0 bases and J 4 bases, with 19 bases left between them. Germline CDR1 reads LGHNA; CDR2 reads YSLEER. CDR3 length: 17 residues. CDR3 residues: CASSQDWRGDPLYEQYF. The CDR3 coding sequence is TGCGCCAGCAGCCAAGATTGGCGGGGAGACCCCCTATACGAGCAGTACTTC.